A selection of T cell receptor beta chains follows, all from one sample in a study of control samples from healthy donors and cancer patients. Data came from immunoSEQ multiplex PCR; TCRdb stores just in-frame clones and leaves some out. The sample comprises about 120,000 clones, over 90% of which are singletons, and 2.6% rests with the top ten. Source material: blood. The receptors were gathered from a man between 25 and 39 years old in good health. The CDR3 runs from the conserved cysteine through the conserved F or W. The order of the fields is CDR3 DNA, CDR3 protein, V gene, J gene, D gene, clone size. The D gene is left open where the match is weak. Size values are once, few and many counts, or a class for expanded clones, and some rows have none.

cdr3_nt: TGTGCCTCTGGGAGGGGATATAGCAATCAGCCCCAGCATTTT
cdr3_aa: CASGRGYSNQPQHF
v_call: TRBV6-5
j_call: TRBJ1-5
d_call: .
clone_size: .

cdr3_nt: TGCGCCAGCAGCTCCGGGACCTCGATAATCCAAGAGACCCAGTACTTC
cdr3_aa: CASSSGTSIIQETQYF
v_call: TRBV5-1
j_call: TRBJ2-5
d_call: .
clone_size: .

cdr3_nt: TGTGCCAGCAGCCCCACCTGGACGGGGGGCTATGGCTACACCTTC
cdr3_aa: CASSPTWTGGYGYTF
v_call: TRBV11-2
j_call: TRBJ1-2
d_call: .
clone_size: .

cdr3_nt: TGTGCCAGCAGTTTGACGCGGACCGCTGGAGGCTACACCTTC
cdr3_aa: CASSLTRTAGGYTF
v_call: TRBV27
j_call: TRBJ1-2
d_call: .
clone_size: .

cdr3_nt: TGTGCCAGCAGCTCCGGGTCCAGGGGGCGCGGCCACGAGCAGTACTTC
cdr3_aa: CASSSGSRGRGHEQYF
v_call: TRBV7-9
j_call: TRBJ2-7
d_call: TRBD1
clone_size: .

cdr3_nt: TGTGCCAGTAGTCAGGGGCTACAAGAGACCCAGTACTTC
cdr3_aa: CASSQGLQETQYF
v_call: TRBV19
j_call: TRBJ2-5
d_call: .
clone_size: .

cdr3_nt: TGTGCCAGCAGCGTAGCGGGGGGCCACAATGAGCAGTTCTTC
cdr3_aa: CASSVAGGHNEQFF
v_call: TRBV2
j_call: TRBJ2-1
d_call: TRBD2
clone_size: .

cdr3_nt: TGTGCCATCAGTGAGTCTTCGGGGGTGGGGACTAACTATGGCTACACCTTC
cdr3_aa: CAISESSGVGTNYGYTF
v_call: TRBV10-3
j_call: TRBJ1-2
d_call: .
clone_size: .

cdr3_nt: TGTGCCAGCAGCCCGTGGGCTCGCCGGACACCTATTAGTCTGGGCTACACCTTC
cdr3_aa: CASSPWARRTPISLGYTF
v_call: TRBV14
j_call: TRBJ1-2
d_call: .
clone_size: few

cdr3_nt: TGTGCCAGCAGTTTAAGGCAGTTTGGCACCATATATTTT
cdr3_aa: CASSLRQFGTIYF
v_call: TRBV28
j_call: TRBJ1-3
d_call: .
clone_size: once

cdr3_nt: TGTGCCAGCAGCTCCATCAGGGGGGACTATGGCTACACCTTC
cdr3_aa: CASSSIRGDYGYTF
v_call: TRBV5-5
j_call: TRBJ1-2
d_call: TRBD1
clone_size: .

cdr3_nt: TGTGCCAGCAGCTTCTTTCGGGGGGGCTTGGCTGGAAACACCATATATTTT
cdr3_aa: CASSFFRGGLAGNTIYF
v_call: TRBV7-2
j_call: TRBJ1-3
d_call: .
clone_size: .

cdr3_nt: TGTGCCAGCAGCTTCGGGCAAGTCGAAATCCCTGAAGCTTTCTTT
cdr3_aa: CASSFGQVEIPEAFF
v_call: TRBV5-6
j_call: TRBJ1-1
d_call: .
clone_size: .

cdr3_nt: TGTGCCAGCATGTATTTAGGCCCCTCCTATGGCTACACCTTC
cdr3_aa: CASMYLGPSYGYTF
v_call: TRBV28
j_call: TRBJ1-2
d_call: .
clone_size: .

cdr3_nt: TGTGCCAGCAGCGAGGGTCTAGGGGGCTACACCTTC
cdr3_aa: CASSEGLGGYTF
v_call: TRBV7-9
j_call: TRBJ1-2
d_call: .
clone_size: .

cdr3_nt: TGTGCCAGCAGCCAACCAGGGATGAACACTGAAGCTTTCTTT
cdr3_aa: CASSQPGMNTEAFF
v_call: TRBV14
j_call: TRBJ1-1
d_call: .
clone_size: .

cdr3_nt: TGTGCCAGCATGGAGGGCCACCGAGAAGCTTTCTTT
cdr3_aa: CASMEGHREAFF
v_call: TRBV27
j_call: TRBJ1-1
d_call: .
clone_size: .

cdr3_nt: TGTGCCAGTACCCCAGGGAAGGGCCAGCCCCAGCATTTT
cdr3_aa: CASTPGKGQPQHF
v_call: TRBV19
j_call: TRBJ1-5
d_call: .
clone_size: .

cdr3_nt: TGTGCCAGCAGCTTCTCGGAGGGCGGGGAGCTGTTTTTT
cdr3_aa: CASSFSEGGELFF
v_call: TRBV5-6
j_call: TRBJ2-2
d_call: .
clone_size: .

cdr3_nt: TGTGCCACCAGTGATGGGCAGGGGGCCGATACGCAGTATTTT
cdr3_aa: CATSDGQGADTQYF
v_call: TRBV24-1
j_call: TRBJ2-3
d_call: TRBD1
clone_size: .

cdr3_nt: TGTGCCAGCAGTTACGGGATGAACACTGAAGCTTTCTTT
cdr3_aa: CASSYGMNTEAFF
v_call: TRBV6-5
j_call: TRBJ1-1
d_call: .
clone_size: .

cdr3_nt: TGCAGCGTTGAATCAGGTGCTGGGGCCAACGTCCTGACTTTC
cdr3_aa: CSVESGAGANVLTF
v_call: TRBV29-1
j_call: TRBJ2-6
d_call: .
clone_size: .

cdr3_nt: TGTGCCAGCAGCTTAGAGGGGGCCGGCGGACTGCAGTACTTC
cdr3_aa: CASSLEGAGGLQYF
v_call: TRBV7-2
j_call: TRBJ2-5
d_call: TRBD1
clone_size: .

cdr3_nt: TGTGCCACCCGATTAGGAGGCATGAACACTGAAGCTTTCTTT
cdr3_aa: CATRLGGMNTEAFF
v_call: TRBV15
j_call: TRBJ1-1
d_call: .
clone_size: .

cdr3_nt: TGTGCCAGCAGGCCTAGCTACGCGGGGGGAACCACAGATACGCAGTATTTT
cdr3_aa: CASRPSYAGGTTDTQYF
v_call: TRBV28
j_call: TRBJ2-3
d_call: TRBD2
clone_size: .

cdr3_nt: TGTGCCAGCAGTTTAAGGGATTGG
cdr3_aa: CASSLRDW
v_call: TRBV28
j_call: TRBJ2-6
d_call: .
clone_size: once

cdr3_nt: TGTGCCAGCAGCTTAGAAGTAGGGACTGAAGCTTTCTTT
cdr3_aa: CASSLEVGTEAFF
v_call: TRBV7-2
j_call: TRBJ1-1
d_call: .
clone_size: once

cdr3_nt: TGTGCCAGCATTATGGACAGGGGCAATCAGCCCCAGCATTTT
cdr3_aa: CASIMDRGNQPQHF
v_call: TRBV28
j_call: TRBJ1-5
d_call: TRBD1
clone_size: .

cdr3_nt: TGTGCCAGCAGCTTTCAGATGAACACTGAAGCTTTCTTT
cdr3_aa: CASSFQMNTEAFF
v_call: TRBV7-9
j_call: TRBJ1-1
d_call: .
clone_size: .

cdr3_nt: TGTGCCAGTAGCTGGACAGTCTCTGGAAACACCATATATTTT
cdr3_aa: CASSWTVSGNTIYF
v_call: TRBV19
j_call: TRBJ1-3
d_call: .
clone_size: .

cdr3_nt: TGTGCCAGCAGAGACAGGGGGCATAGCACAGATACGCAGTATTTT
cdr3_aa: CASRDRGHSTDTQYF
v_call: TRBV6-5
j_call: TRBJ2-3
d_call: TRBD1
clone_size: .

cdr3_nt: TGTGCCACCAGAAGGGCTCCAGGGGAAATTAATGAAAAACTGTTTTTT
cdr3_aa: CATRRAPGEINEKLFF
v_call: TRBV15
j_call: TRBJ1-4
d_call: .
clone_size: .

cdr3_nt: TGTGCCAGCAGCTTGACAGGGGCAACTAATGAAAAACTGTTTTTT
cdr3_aa: CASSLTGATNEKLFF
v_call: TRBV5-8
j_call: TRBJ1-4
d_call: TRBD1
clone_size: .

cdr3_nt: TGCGCCAGCAGCGGCCCCCCTAGCGGGGGGGCAGGACCCTACGAGCAGTACTTC
cdr3_aa: CASSGPPSGGAGPYEQYF
v_call: TRBV5-1
j_call: TRBJ2-7
d_call: TRBD2
clone_size: .

cdr3_nt: TGTGCCAGCAGCTTAGTTAGCGGGGGCACCGGGGAGCTGTTTTTT
cdr3_aa: CASSLVSGGTGELFF
v_call: TRBV7-9
j_call: TRBJ2-2
d_call: TRBD2
clone_size: once

cdr3_nt: TGTGCCAGCAGTCCCCCGGTAGCTTTATACGAGCAGTACTTC
cdr3_aa: CASSPPVALYEQYF
v_call: TRBV2
j_call: TRBJ2-7
d_call: .
clone_size: .

cdr3_nt: TGTGCCGCCTTCGGGAACACTGAAGCTTTCTTT
cdr3_aa: CAAFGNTEAFF
v_call: TRBV10-3
j_call: TRBJ1-1
d_call: .
clone_size: .

cdr3_nt: TGTGCCACCTTATCTAGCTATTACACAGATACGCAGTATTTT
cdr3_aa: CATLSSYYTDTQYF
v_call: TRBV10-3
j_call: TRBJ2-3
d_call: .
clone_size: once

cdr3_nt: TGTGCCAGCAGCGACGATGCCGGGGAGCTGTTTTTT
cdr3_aa: CASSDDAGELFF
v_call: TRBV2
j_call: TRBJ2-2
d_call: .
clone_size: .

cdr3_nt: TGTGCCAGCAGGGGAGGGACTAGCATAGAGACCCAGTACTTC
cdr3_aa: CASRGGTSIETQYF
v_call: TRBV11-2
j_call: TRBJ2-5
d_call: TRBD2
clone_size: .

cdr3_nt: TGTGCCTGGCTTACCCAGTCTGCGGGATACACCTTC
cdr3_aa: CAWLTQSAGYTF
v_call: TRBV30
j_call: TRBJ1-2
d_call: .
clone_size: .

cdr3_nt: TGTGCCAGCAGTGAGGGACTAGCGGGGGGGACTAGGGATACGCAGTATTTT
cdr3_aa: CASSEGLAGGTRDTQYF
v_call: TRBV2
j_call: TRBJ2-3
d_call: TRBD2
clone_size: .

cdr3_nt: TGTGCCAGCAGTCCCGGACAGGTTGGAGGCTACACCTTC
cdr3_aa: CASSPGQVGGYTF
v_call: TRBV2
j_call: TRBJ1-2
d_call: TRBD1
clone_size: .

cdr3_nt: TGTGCCAGCAGTATAGAAGGGAAATTTTCTAATGAGCAGTTCTTC
cdr3_aa: CASSIEGKFSNEQFF
v_call: TRBV28
j_call: TRBJ2-1
d_call: .
clone_size: .

cdr3_nt: TGTGCCTGCAATACAGGGGTCGGCTATGGCTACACCTTC
cdr3_aa: CACNTGVGYGYTF
v_call: TRBV30
j_call: TRBJ1-2
d_call: TRBD1
clone_size: .

cdr3_nt: TGTGCCAGCAGCTTAGGTGGGGGTGTTGAAGCTTTCTTT
cdr3_aa: CASSLGGGVEAFF
v_call: TRBV11-2
j_call: TRBJ1-1
d_call: .
clone_size: .

cdr3_nt: TGTGCCAGCAGTTTCGGCAGGGACAAAGCTTTCTTT
cdr3_aa: CASSFGRDKAFF
v_call: TRBV28
j_call: TRBJ1-1
d_call: .
clone_size: once

cdr3_nt: TGTGCCAGCAGCCCTGACAGTGGGGGTAGCTCCTACGAGCAGTACTTC
cdr3_aa: CASSPDSGGSSYEQYF
v_call: TRBV5-6
j_call: TRBJ2-7
d_call: .
clone_size: once

cdr3_nt: TGTGCCAGCAGACTAGCGGGAGAGACCCAGTACTTC
cdr3_aa: CASRLAGETQYF
v_call: TRBV21-1
j_call: TRBJ2-5
d_call: .
clone_size: .

cdr3_nt: TGTGCCTGGAGTGGGGGCGCTAGGAGCAATCAGCCCCAGCATTTT
cdr3_aa: CAWSGGARSNQPQHF
v_call: TRBV30
j_call: TRBJ1-5
d_call: .
clone_size: .

cdr3_nt: TGTGCCAGCAGCCAGCGACAGGGTGGCACAGATACGCAGTATTTT
cdr3_aa: CASSQRQGGTDTQYF
v_call: TRBV5-4
j_call: TRBJ2-3
d_call: TRBD1
clone_size: .

cdr3_nt: TGTGCCAGCTCACCTAGCGGGGGCCACGGGGCGTTGACAGATACGCAGTATTTT
cdr3_aa: CASSPSGGHGALTDTQYF
v_call: TRBV18
j_call: TRBJ2-3
d_call: TRBD2
clone_size: few